Listed here are 24 T cell receptor beta chains from one sample, sequenced in a study of beta chain features in type 1 diabetes. As every portion of the isolated RNA was reverse transcribed, the sequencing read expressed TCRB transcripts. Sequencing used immunoSEQ multiplex PCR; TCRdb keeps in-frame clones, though not all of them. The table lists 620,000 or so clones, 15% to 19% of them singletons. What was sequenced was naive CD4+ T cells from blood. These receptors were taken from a man aged 18 to 30 in good health.

Turning to this clone: At the DNA level, this CDR3 is encoded by other sequences in the same sample as well. The chain couples TRBV7-3 to TRBJ1-3; TRBD1 might be the D (5 bases). Deletions cut 5 bases from V and 4 bases from J, with 9 bases between. This CDR3 comprises 13 residues. The V gene's germline CDR1 is SGHTA and CDR2 FQGTGA. CDR3 DNA: TGTGCCAGCAGCCCCGGGGGAGGAAACACCATATATTTT. As protein: CASSPGGGNTIYF. The full variable domain, in which reference TRBV7-3 and TRBJ1-3 provide the parts outside the CDR3, is GAGVSQTPSNKVTEKGKYVELRCDPISGHTALYWYRQSLGQGPEFLIYFQGTGAADDSGLPNDRFFAVRPEGSVSTLKIQRTERGDSAVYLCASSPGGGNTIYFGEGSWLTVV.

This chain joins TRBV25-1 and TRBJ2-2, with 9 bases identical to TRBD2. The V and J ends lost 4 bases and 9 bases, in that order; junction bases with no gene match: 6. CDR1 is MGHDK, CDR2 SYGVNS, per germline. CDR3 length: 14 residues. As DNA, the CDR3 is TGTGCCAGCAGTGCATCCGGGACTAGCCGGGAGCTGTTTTTT. This sequence encodes CASSASGTSRELFF.

This clone was counted a few times. The rearrangement links TRBV10-3 to TRBJ2-1; D is unresolved. The CDR3 is 15 residues long. Trimming removed 4 bases from V and 8 bases from J, with 18 bases in between. CDR1 is ENHRY, CDR2 SYGVKD, per germline. Here the CDR3 DNA reads TGTGCCATCAGTGGGGGTCTTAGCCCCGGAGATGAGCAGTTCTTC. It is translated as CAISGGLSPGDEQFF.

This clone was observed a handful of times. The chain uses TRBV27 and TRBJ2-3, with no clear D. V was cut by 2 bases and J by 0 bases, with 6 bases left in between. The V gene's germline CDR1 is MNHEY and CDR2 SMNVEV (reference sequence). The CDR3 consists of 14 residues. The CDR3 protein is CASSLGGSTDTQYF. The CDR3 bases are TGTGCCAGCAGTTTAGGCGGAAGCACAGATACGCAGTATTTT.

This clone has more than one count but fewer than ten. This rearrangement joins TRBV7-2 to TRBJ2-5; D might be TRBD1 (5 bases). The germline V gene has CDR1 SGHTA and CDR2 FQGNSA. Trimming took off 7 bases at V and 5 bases at J, with 14 bases between the two ends. CDR3 length equals 13 residues. The CDR3 loop reads CASKRGGTETQYF. Written as DNA, the CDR3 is TGTGCCAGCAAAAGGGGCGGAACGGAGACCCAGTACTTC. Complete variable domain (other parts from reference TRBV7-2 and TRBJ2-5): GAGVSQSPSNKVTEKGKDVELRCDPISGHTALYWYRQSLGQGLEFLIYFQGNSAPDKSGLPSDRFSAERTGGSVSTLTIQRTQQEDSAVYLCASKRGGTETQYFGPGTRLLVL.

J is TRBJ1-1 and V is TRBV30, with D perhaps TRBD1 (6 bases). Germline V gives CDR1 GTSNPN, CDR2 SVGIG (reference sequence). The CDR3 loop spans 15 amino acids. Deletions cut 4 bases from V and 0 bases from J, with 15 bases between. CDR3 in amino acids: CAWTTWDNMNTEAFF. The CDR3 nucleotides are TGTGCCTGGACCACTTGGGACAATATGAACACTGAAGCTTTCTTT.

This clone was recorded a few times. The CDR3: CASRDRGMGKNIQYF. For the CDR3, the DNA is TGTGCCAGCAGAGACAGGGGAATGGGCAAAAACATTCAGTACTTC. The chain is built from TRBV2 and TRBJ2-4; 8 bases agree with TRBD1. The V segment lost 6 bases and the J segment 3 bases; nucleotides outside the gene matches: 7. The CDR3 loop spans 15 amino acids. Germline V gene sequence: CDR1 SNHLY, CDR2 FYNNEI.

The V and J genes are TRBV18 and TRBJ2-2; D possibly corresponds to TRBD2 (5 bases). The CDR3 has 16 residues. V gave up 1 base and J gave up 2 bases, with 11 bases separating them. Germline V gene sequence: CDR1 KGHSH, CDR2 LQKENI. In nucleotides, the CDR3 is TGTGCCAGCTCACCACAGGGAGCCTATAACACCGGGGAGCTGTTTTTT. Translation: CASSPQGAYNTGELFF.

V is TRBV7-2 and J is TRBJ2-3; 11 bases agree with TRBD2. The V gene's germline CDR1 is SGHTA and CDR2 FQGNSA. The CDR3 runs 15 residues. Trimming took 2 bases from V and 3 from J; bases not matched to a gene: 1. The CDR3 nucleotides read TGTGCCAGCAGCTTAACTAGCGGGGGTACAGATACGCAGTATTTT. It is translated as CASSLTSGGTDTQYF. The full variable domain, rest sourced from reference TRBV7-2 and TRBJ2-3, is GAGVSQSPSNKVTEKGKDVELRCDPISGHTALYWYRQSLGQGLEFLIYFQGNSAPDKSGLPSDRFSAERTGGSVSTLTIQRTQQEDSAVYLCASSLTSGGTDTQYFGPGTRLTVL.

A word on this clone: A much larger clone sits a single nucleotide away, making a read error possible. The chain combines TRBV6-4 with TRBJ2-5; D not resolved. V lost 2 bases, J lost 3 bases, and 4 bases lay in between. CDR1 MRHNA and CDR2 SNTAGT come from the germline V gene. The CDR3 length is 12 residues. The CDR3, as DNA: TGTGCCAGCAGTGACAGGGAAGAGACCCAGTACTTC. Its translation is CASSDREETQYF.

This sequence joins TRBV6-5 and TRBJ2-1, with TRBD1 identical over 7 bases. CDR1 and CDR2 from the germline V gene are MNHEY and SVGAGI. With V trimmed by 7 bases and J by 14 bases, 5 bases remained unmatched. This CDR3 region has 10 residues. The CDR3: CASIRTGKFF. CDR3 in DNA: TGTGCCAGCATCCGGACAGGTAAGTTCTTC.

V usage is TRBV14 and J usage is TRBJ1-2; TRBD1 matches 11 bases. Per germline, CDR1 SGHDN and CDR2 FVKESK. This CDR3 has 16 amino acids. Losses at the gene ends were 0 bases for V and 4 bases for J; bases not matched to a gene: 4. The CDR3 coding sequence is TGTGCCAGCAGCCAAGATGGGACAGGGGGGACCTATGGCTACACCTTC. Its translation is CASSQDGTGGTYGYTF.

This chain links TRBV2 with TRBJ1-1; no definite D call. There are 12 residues in the CDR3. With 7 bases removed from V and 4 bases from J, the gap between germline ends came to 10 bases. Germline-derived CDR1 and CDR2 are SNHLY and FYNNEI. The CDR3 reads CASTKEGTEAFF. The CDR3 nucleotides read TGTGCCAGCACCAAGGAGGGCACTGAAGCTTTCTTT.

The gene calls are TRBV14 and TRBJ2-2, with D perhaps matching TRBD1 (6 bases). V dropped 3 bases and J dropped 5 bases, with 10 bases sitting between them. From germline, CDR1 is SGHDN and CDR2 FVKESK. CDR3 length equals 14 residues. CDR3 residues: CASSHTGRTGELFF. The CDR3 DNA reads as TGTGCCAGCAGCCACACAGGGCGAACCGGGGAGCTGTTTTTT.

This chain uses TRBV4-2 with TRBJ2-5; 9 nucleotides line up with TRBD1. Germline V gene data show CDR1 as LGHNA and CDR2 as YNFKEQ. The CDR3 has 14 residues. With 2 bases clipped from V and 5 bases from J, the junction kept 3 bases outside the gene matches. This CDR3 reads CASSQTGGGETQYF. The CDR3 DNA reads TGTGCCAGCAGCCAAACAGGGGGCGGGGAGACCCAGTACTTC.

A few counts support this clone. The chain has TRBV19 and TRBJ2-2; D remains unclear. V was shortened by 5 bases and J by 3 bases, with 10 bases between the two germline ends. CDR3 length equals 14 residues. CDR1 and CDR2 (germline): LNHDA, SQIVND (reference sequence). CDR3 nucleotide sequence: TGTGCCAGTAGTTTACAGAGAGACACCGGGGAGCTGTTTTTT. It encodes CASSLQRDTGELFF.

This chain links TRBV7-9 with TRBJ2-2; no definite D call. The V gene lost 6 bases and the J gene lost 1 base, with 12 bases spanning the gap. Per the germline V gene, CDR1 is SEHNR and CDR2 is FQNEAQ (reference sequence). The CDR3 has 15 residues. For the CDR3, the DNA is TGTGCCAGCAGACCAGGCCCCGGGAACACCGGGGAGCTGTTTTTT. It is translated as CASRPGPGNTGELFF.

The chain employs TRBV5-1 and TRBJ2-1, with a possible D match to TRBD2 (6 bases). The V and J ends lost 0 bases and 3 bases respectively, with 10 bases between them. Germline lookup yields CDR1 SGHRS and CDR2 YFSETQ. The CDR3 sequence is 15 residues long. Here the CDR3 DNA reads TGCGCCAGCAGCTTGGGCGGGATCGGCTACAATGAGCAGTTCTTC. It encodes CASSLGGIGYNEQFF.

This clone turned up a few times. The rearrangement uses TRBV9 and TRBJ1-2, with 7 bases identical to TRBD1. The V and J ends lost 3 bases and 3 bases, in that order; junction bases with no gene match: 5. The CDR3 is made up of 14 amino acids. Germline values: CDR1 SGDLS, CDR2 YYNGEE. CDR3 sequence reads: CASSDRDRHYGYTF. Here the CDR3 DNA reads TGTGCCAGCAGCGATAGGGACAGACACTATGGCTACACCTTC.

The chain joins TRBV9 to TRBJ2-5; D may be TRBD1 (5 bases). CDR1 is SGDLS, CDR2 YYNGEE, per germline. This CDR3 is built from 14 residues. The V gene lost 4 bases and the J gene lost 2 bases, with 12 bases spanning the gap. CDR3 amino acids: CASSMGRPQETQYF. The CDR3, as DNA: TGTGCCAGCAGCATGGGGCGACCTCAAGAGACCCAGTACTTC. The complete variable domain, with remaining parts taken from reference TRBV9 and TRBJ2-5, reads DSGVTQTPKHLITATGQRVTLRCSPRSGDLSVYWYQQSLDQGLQFLIQYYNGEERAKGNILERFSAQQFPDLHSELNLSSLELGDSALYFCASSMGRPQETQYFGPGTRLLVL.

V is TRBV30 and J is TRBJ1-5, with 11 bases fitting TRBD1. V gave up 3 bases and J gave up 6 bases; unmatched junction bases: 10. Per the germline V gene, CDR1 is GTSNPN and CDR2 is SVGIG (reference sequence). The CDR3 has 16 residues. The CDR3 region is CAWRKGQGQGVQPQHF. CDR3 in DNA: TGTGCCTGGAGGAAGGGACAGGGACAGGGGGTTCAGCCCCAGCATTTT.

This clone has a handful of counts. The V and J genes are TRBV6-5 and TRBJ2-7; D is unclear. The CDR3 totals 16 residues. Germline values: CDR1 MNHEY, CDR2 SVGAGI. V dropped 0 bases and J dropped 3 bases, with 15 bases sitting between them. The CDR3 sequence: CASSYSTPPLGYEQYF. In DNA form, the CDR3 reads TGTGCCAGCAGTTACTCGACACCCCCTCTAGGCTACGAGCAGTACTTC.

This rearrangement joins TRBV25-1 to TRBJ1-4; 7 positions agree with TRBD1. From germline, CDR1 is MGHDK and CDR2 SYGVNS. Trimming at V came to 7 bases and at J to 4 bases, leaving 9 bases not matched to a gene. The CDR3 is 15 amino acids. The chain's CDR3 is CASKPGQAINEKLFF. For the CDR3, the DNA is TGTGCCAGCAAACCCGGACAGGCGATTAATGAAAAACTGTTTTTT. The full variable domain, completed using reference TRBV25-1 and TRBJ1-4, is EADIYQTPRYLVIGTGKKITLECSQTMGHDKMYWYQQDPGMELHLIHYSYGVNSTEKGDLSSESTVSRIRTEHFPLTLESARPSHTSQYLCASKPGQAINEKLFFGSGTQLSVL.

This clone was seen only a few times. The chain carries TRBV19 and TRBJ2-1, with D hard to call. The CDR3 length is 9 residues. Germline V gene data show CDR1 as LNHDA and CDR2 as SQIVND (reference sequence). V lost 7 bases and J 11 bases, leaving 6 bases between the germline ends. The CDR3: CASIPKQFF. In DNA, the CDR3 is TGTGCCAGTATTCCAAAGCAGTTCTTC.